Below, 11 T cell receptor beta chains from the same sample are listed, as sequenced in a study of breast tumors, draining lymph nodes, adjacent tissues. TCRdb called the multiplex PCR reads again in MiXCR, with one record for every CDR3 protein. The sample contains around 130,000 distinct CDR3 sequences, roughly 20% of which appear only once. Axillary draining lymph nodes of breast cancer patients supplied the node samples. Sequencing was performed on axillary lymph node tissue. The source is a female donor with breast cancer. Some clones in this sample may be carry-over from other donors' samples.

CDR3 nucleotide sequence: TGTGCCAGCAGCCGGGACGCGGGTCTTCTTAGTAGGGAGACCCAGTACTTC. It is translated as CASSRDAGLLSRETQYF. This chain connects TRBV5-4 to TRBJ2-5, with D perhaps being TRBD1 or TRBD2 (5 bases each). CDR1 and CDR2 (germline): SGHNT, YYREEE (reference sequence). CDR3 length equals 17 residues. Trimming cost V 4 bases and J 5 bases, with 24 bases left between them. The whole variable domain, remainder taken from reference TRBV5-4 and TRBJ2-5, is ETGVTQSPTHLIKTRGQQVTLRCSSQSGHNTVSWYQQALGQGPQFIFQYYREEENGRGNFPPRFSGLQFPNYSSELNVNALELDDSALYLCASSRDAGLLSRETQYFGPGTRLLVL.

This clonotype has a handful of counts. V and J are TRBV10-3 and TRBJ2-4; maybe TRBD1 (5 bases). Germline V gives CDR1 ENHRY, CDR2 SYGVKD. V gave up 0 bases and J gave up 6 bases, with 9 bases separating them. The CDR3 is made up of 14 amino acids. The CDR3 nucleotides read TGTGCCATCAGTGAGTCGACAGATTCAAACATTCAGTACTTC. Amino acid sequence: CAISESTDSNIQYF.

A remark on this clonotype: Since a much larger clone is just one base distant, this may be a read error. The J gene is TRBJ2-1, the V gene TRBV7-6, with D maybe TRBD2 (7 bases). The CDR3 spans 17 residues. Germline V lookup: CDR1 SGHVS, CDR2 FNYEAQ. The CDR3 DNA reads as TGTGCCGGCAGCTCTAACCTAGGGGGGGGGTCCTACAATGAGCAGTTCTTC. It codes for CAGSSNLGGGSYNEQFF.

This clonotype was detected ten times or more. The rearrangement links TRBV2 to TRBJ2-1, with 8 bases aligning to TRBD2. Germline trimming cut 7 bases from V and 4 bases from J; bases unmatched to any gene: 12. Per germline, CDR1 SNHLY and CDR2 FYNNEI. The CDR3 has 16 amino acids. The CDR3 bases are TGTGCCAGCAACTATGGAGCGGGGGTGATGTACAATGAGCAGTTCTTC. The encoded protein is CASNYGAGVMYNEQFF.

This clonotype was counted many times. The chain has TRBV28 and TRBJ1-4; unclear D gene. This CDR3 region has 15 residues. CDR1 and CDR2 from the germline V gene are MDHEN and SYDVKM. Deletions cut 6 bases from V and 6 bases from J, with 17 bases between. CDR3 sequence (DNA): TGTGCCAGCAGCCCTGTTGGGGAAGTCTATGAAAAACTGTTTTTT. Encoded protein: CASSPVGEVYEKLFF.

Turning to this clonotype: Because the CDR3 is missing its conserved closing phenylalanine or tryptophan, this is likely a read error. It is unclear where the CDR3 begins or ends on the DNA, so no DNA is shown, and the CDR3 is as TCRdb lists it. The chain is built from TRBV30 and TRBJ1-5; TRBD1, the table's D call, was not compared with the DNA. The CDR3 has 15 amino acids, counting both end residues. CDR1 GTSNPN and CDR2 SVGIG come from the germline V gene (reference sequence). The CDR3 protein is CAWSARGQGVQPRHL.

This clonotype was counted many times. The rearrangement joins TRBV6-2 or TRBV6-3 to TRBJ2-3; 10 bases line up with TRBD1. Germline values: CDR1 MNHEY, CDR2 SVGEGT. The CDR3 is 15 amino acids. V shed 2 bases, J shed 4 bases, and the junction held 3 bases outside the gene matches. CDR3 protein: CASSYLGQGADTQYF. CDR3 bases: TGTGCCAGCAGTTACCTCGGACAGGGGGCAGATACGCAGTATTTT.

Many counts were recorded for this clonotype. The V gene is TRBV28, the J gene TRBJ2-7; 7 nucleotides align to TRBD1. The ends lost 7 bases at V and 6 bases at J; junction bases unmatched: 15. There are 15 residues in the CDR3. Germline V gene sequence: CDR1 MDHEN, CDR2 SYDVKM. CDR3 sequence reads: CASTRRGGASLEQYF. As DNA, the CDR3 is TGTGCCAGCACCAGAAGAGGGGGCGCTTCTCTCGAGCAGTACTTC.

This clonotype showed up many times. The chain employs TRBV4-2 and TRBJ2-3, with D tentatively TRBD2 (6 bases). The CDR3 loop spans 19 amino acids. From germline, CDR1 is LGHNA and CDR2 YNFKEQ. Trimming took 0 bases from V and 0 from J, leaving 19 bases between them. CDR3: CASSQDESVRRGSTDTQYF. The CDR3, as DNA: TGTGCCAGCAGCCAAGATGAATCGGTGCGGCGGGGAAGCACAGATACGCAGTATTTT.

This clonotype was seen many times. The V and J genes are TRBV20-1 and TRBJ2-2; D remains unclear. The length of the CDR3 is 18 residues. V dropped 3 bases and J dropped 7 bases, with 27 bases sitting between them. Per the germline V gene, CDR1 is DFQATT and CDR2 is SNEGSKA (reference sequence). This CDR3 reads CSASPKLVTDTFIGELFF. The DNA for the CDR3 is TGCAGTGCTAGCCCTAAGTTGGTCACCGATACCTTCATCGGGGAGCTGTTTTTT.

Note on this clonotype: A much bigger clone sits one base away, suggesting this may be a read error. V gene TRBV30 combines with J gene TRBJ2-1; no reliable D call. CDR1 GTSNPN and CDR2 SVGIG come from the germline V gene (reference sequence). The V gene lost 8 bases and the J gene lost 0 bases, with 14 bases spanning the gap. The CDR3 is 14 residues long. CDR3 sequence (DNA): TGTGCCCGGGCCGAACGGGTCTCCTACAATGAGCAGTTCTTC. As protein: CARAERVSYNEQFF.